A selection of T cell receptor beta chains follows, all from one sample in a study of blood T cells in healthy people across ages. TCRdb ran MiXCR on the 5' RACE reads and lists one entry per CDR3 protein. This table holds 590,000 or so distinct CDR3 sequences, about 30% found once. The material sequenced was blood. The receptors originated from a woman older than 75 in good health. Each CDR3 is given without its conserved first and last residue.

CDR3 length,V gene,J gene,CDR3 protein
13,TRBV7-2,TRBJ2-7,ASSLLERGCGDQY
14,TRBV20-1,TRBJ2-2,SARGVVGAETGELF
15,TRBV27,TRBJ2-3,ASSWGQGLAGVDTQY
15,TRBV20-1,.,SAIPGTSGGKTGTQY
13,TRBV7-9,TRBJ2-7,ASSPGDRVMNEQY
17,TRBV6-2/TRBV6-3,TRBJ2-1,ASSAMGQDFLSSYNEQF
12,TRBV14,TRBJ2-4,ASSQDGRSDIQY
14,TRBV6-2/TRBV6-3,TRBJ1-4,ASSYSTSGTNEKLF
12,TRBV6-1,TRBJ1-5,ASSETGTPRPQH
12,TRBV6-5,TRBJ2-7,ASSYSAGCYEQY
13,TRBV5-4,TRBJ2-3,ASSGRFPLTDTQY
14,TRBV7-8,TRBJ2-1,ASSLVGSVGYNEQF
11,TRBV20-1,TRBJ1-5,SAARGRGQPQH
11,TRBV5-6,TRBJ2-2,ASSLALNGELF
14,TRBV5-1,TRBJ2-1,ASSMTGEGSYNEQF
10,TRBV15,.,ATSRDLHEQY
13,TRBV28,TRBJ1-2,ASSLYRGGIYGYT
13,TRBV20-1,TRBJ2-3,SADQTSGATDTQY
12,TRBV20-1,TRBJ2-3,SAGLDTSTDTQY
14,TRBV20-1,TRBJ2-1,SARDLGFGSYNEQF
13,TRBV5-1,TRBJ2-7,ASSKGQALSYEQY
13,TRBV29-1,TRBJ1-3,SARTGQVSGNTIY
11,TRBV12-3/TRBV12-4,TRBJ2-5,ASSLRVRETQY
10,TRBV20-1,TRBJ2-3,SARVDTDTQY
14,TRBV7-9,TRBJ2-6,ASSFLRISGANVLT
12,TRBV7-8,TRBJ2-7,ASSAGRFSYEQY
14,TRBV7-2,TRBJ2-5,ASSVFIGAGKETQY
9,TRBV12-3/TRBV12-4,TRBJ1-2,AIRRLNGYT
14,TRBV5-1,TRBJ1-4,ASSLGQTGSNEKLF
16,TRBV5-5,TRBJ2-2,ASSLALAGGRGTGELF
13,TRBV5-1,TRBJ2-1,ASSVKGVAFNEQF
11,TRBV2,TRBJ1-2,ASSVKVLLSYT
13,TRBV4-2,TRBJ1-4,ASSRRRASNEKLF
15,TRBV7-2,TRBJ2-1,ASSPRLAGGKGNEQF
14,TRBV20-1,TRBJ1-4,SARSGGRGLSEKLF
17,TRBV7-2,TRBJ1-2,ANSPTIHPDSVLNYGYT
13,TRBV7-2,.,ASGLELNRGDIQY
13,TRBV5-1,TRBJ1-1,ASSLSGALGTEAF
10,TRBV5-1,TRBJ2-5,ASSSMEETQY
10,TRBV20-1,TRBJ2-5,SAGGGRETQY